This TCR beta chain stems from a study of T cell responses to AZD1222 COVID-19 vaccine. Points on this clone: Its specificity is unknown.

Libraries were prepared by immunoSEQ multiplex PCR; TCRdb keeps only in-frame clonotypes and omits some of them. The sample records 150,000 or so clones, under 95% being singletons. Study results and limitations: The breadth and depth of Spike-specific TCRs increased once two AZD1222 doses had been given. Clonal diversity was possibly underestimated, and the donors were mostly white British, with more females.

Sequenced here: peripheral blood, sampled on day 0 of MenACWY control vaccination. This sequence was found in an adult in good health.

The CDR3 nucleotides read TGTGCCAGCAGTGAGGGAATAGCGGGGGGATCTACGCAGTATTTT. It yields the protein CASSEGIAGGSTQYF. V gene TRBV2 combines with J gene TRBJ2-3, with 10 bases fitting TRBD2. V lost 3 bases to trimming and J lost 8 bases; unmatched junction nucleotides: 8. The CDR3 runs 15 residues. The germline V gene encodes CDR1 SNHLY and CDR2 FYNNEI.